This T cell receptor beta chain was captured by sequencing in a study of blood T cells in healthy people across ages. The CDR3 length is 15 residues. Germline V gives CDR1 KGHSH, CDR2 LQKENI. The V end was cut by 5 bases, the J end by 0 bases, with 11 bases between. With a J-beta primer mix and a sample-barcoded 5' primer, a second PCR ran about 6 to 11 cycles. TCRdb called the 5' RACE reads again in MiXCR, with one record for every CDR3 protein. This sample has about 930,000 distinct CDR3 sequences, with about 27% found just once. The sample was also linked to a second study, of T cells of mothers and their children. This second report adds: Every mother supplied over 9 million TCR beta CDR3 reads and every child 2.5 million to 3.5 million.

The chain recombines TRBV18 with TRBJ1-5; D possibly corresponds to TRBD1 (5 bases). The sequence was obtained from a middle-aged woman in good health. The sample was blood. In nucleotides, the CDR3 is TGTGCCAGCTCAGAGGGACGGGGTAGCAATCAGCCCCAGCATTTT. Translating gives CASSEGRGSNQPQHF.